A selection of T cell receptor beta chains follows, all from one sample in a study of Graves' ophthalmopathy and Graves' hyperthyroidism. TCRdb itself ran the multiplex PCR reads through MiXCR, one entry per CDR3 protein. The profile covers some 370,000 distinct CDR3 sequences, with about 15% appearing a single time and 2% to 3% taken by the ten largest. Sequenced sample: peripheral blood. Every receptor here comes from an adult woman with stable Graves' hyperthyroidism. Each CDR3 is given without its conserved first and last residue. Size is stated for part of the rows, as once, few or many counts, or as a class when the clone is expanded.

-	TRBV19	TRBJ2-2	ASSIQQSTNGELF
few	TRBV24-1	TRBJ2-5	ATSRGSSGTQY
many	TRBV6-2/TRBV6-3	TRBJ1-2	ASSYRDGIGGYT
many	TRBV7-9	TRBJ2-7	ASSPPARFSYEQY
many	TRBV20-1	TRBJ1-1	SASYYTTKNTEAF
many	TRBV20-1	TRBJ2-3	SARSGGGTDTQY
many	TRBV12-3/TRBV12-4	TRBJ1-1	ASSLTPPPWAGTTEAF
-	TRBV6-1	TRBJ2-7	ASSPRTQTATYEQY
many	TRBV12-3/TRBV12-4	TRBJ1-5	ASSFSSQEQPQH
many	TRBV27	TRBJ1-5	ASSLRDSPPQH
-	TRBV2	TRBJ2-7	ASSVSSGYEQY
few	TRBV4-1	TRBJ1-1	ASSQDTGKYAEAF
-	TRBV7-2	TRBJ2-5	ASSAPLTGGRETQY
few	TRBV15	TRBJ2-2	ATSRVKGPSTGELF
-	TRBV28	TRBJ1-2	ASSSRGLGYGYT
many	TRBV28	TRBJ1-1	ASSLQNTEAF
few	TRBV7-9	TRBJ2-5	ASSLFRSETQY
many	TRBV20-1	TRBJ2-7	SARDRLAGSYEQY
many	TRBV5-1	TRBJ2-5	ASSLRAGTKETQY
many	TRBV28	TRBJ2-5	ASIKGGSGWTQY
few	TRBV7-8	TRBJ1-5	ASSLFSPRQDTGRWNQPQH
few	TRBV5-1	TRBJ2-5	ASSDLATETQY
many	TRBV5-1	TRBJ2-7	ASSWGTSVGYEQY
-	TRBV12-3/TRBV12-4	TRBJ1-2	ASSFTPGQAYGYT
many	TRBV4-1	TRBJ2-7	ASSQTRRTGLGYEQY
-	TRBV28	TRBJ1-6	ASNPPGQGYSPLH
many	TRBV20-1	TRBJ1-5	SARGGGGAASNQPQH
few	TRBV3-1	TRBJ1-6	ASSPDSLNSPLH
-	TRBV25-1	TRBJ1-2	ASSGTRGLINYGYT
many	TRBV20-1	TRBJ1-1	SASPGRGPLHTEAF
many	TRBV10-1	TRBJ1-2	ASSEQVPRLNYGYT
many	TRBV18	TRBJ2-2	ASSPGQDTGELF
many	TRBV7-2	TRBJ2-7	ASSMTATDYEQY
many	TRBV28	TRBJ1-2	ASSPPGGFYGYT
many	TRBV20-1	TRBJ1-1	SAREDRVNTEAF
many	TRBV29-1	TRBJ2-7	SVVFLGPRSSYEQY
many	TRBV27	TRBJ2-2	ASRRAGPTGELF
many	TRBV30	TRBJ1-6	AWSAGGASPLH
-	TRBV19	TRBJ1-2	ASGIDRAYGYT
many	TRBV27	TRBJ2-7	ASSLRRTSNEQY